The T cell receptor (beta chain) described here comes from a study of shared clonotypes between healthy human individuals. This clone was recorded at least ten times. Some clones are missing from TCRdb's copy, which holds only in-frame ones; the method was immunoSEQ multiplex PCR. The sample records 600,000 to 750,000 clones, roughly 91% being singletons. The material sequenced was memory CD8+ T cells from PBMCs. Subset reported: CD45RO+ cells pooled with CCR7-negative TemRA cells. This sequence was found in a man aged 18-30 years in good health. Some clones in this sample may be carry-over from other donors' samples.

This CDR3 is CASSTRGGEAFF. CDR3 sequence (DNA): TGTGCCAGCAGCACCCGGGGAGGTGAAGCTTTCTTT. The rearrangement links TRBV9 to TRBJ1-1; D is uncertain. The germline V gene has CDR1 SGDLS and CDR2 YYNGEE. V was clipped by 4 bases and J by 7 bases, with 11 bases between them. The CDR3 length is 12 residues.